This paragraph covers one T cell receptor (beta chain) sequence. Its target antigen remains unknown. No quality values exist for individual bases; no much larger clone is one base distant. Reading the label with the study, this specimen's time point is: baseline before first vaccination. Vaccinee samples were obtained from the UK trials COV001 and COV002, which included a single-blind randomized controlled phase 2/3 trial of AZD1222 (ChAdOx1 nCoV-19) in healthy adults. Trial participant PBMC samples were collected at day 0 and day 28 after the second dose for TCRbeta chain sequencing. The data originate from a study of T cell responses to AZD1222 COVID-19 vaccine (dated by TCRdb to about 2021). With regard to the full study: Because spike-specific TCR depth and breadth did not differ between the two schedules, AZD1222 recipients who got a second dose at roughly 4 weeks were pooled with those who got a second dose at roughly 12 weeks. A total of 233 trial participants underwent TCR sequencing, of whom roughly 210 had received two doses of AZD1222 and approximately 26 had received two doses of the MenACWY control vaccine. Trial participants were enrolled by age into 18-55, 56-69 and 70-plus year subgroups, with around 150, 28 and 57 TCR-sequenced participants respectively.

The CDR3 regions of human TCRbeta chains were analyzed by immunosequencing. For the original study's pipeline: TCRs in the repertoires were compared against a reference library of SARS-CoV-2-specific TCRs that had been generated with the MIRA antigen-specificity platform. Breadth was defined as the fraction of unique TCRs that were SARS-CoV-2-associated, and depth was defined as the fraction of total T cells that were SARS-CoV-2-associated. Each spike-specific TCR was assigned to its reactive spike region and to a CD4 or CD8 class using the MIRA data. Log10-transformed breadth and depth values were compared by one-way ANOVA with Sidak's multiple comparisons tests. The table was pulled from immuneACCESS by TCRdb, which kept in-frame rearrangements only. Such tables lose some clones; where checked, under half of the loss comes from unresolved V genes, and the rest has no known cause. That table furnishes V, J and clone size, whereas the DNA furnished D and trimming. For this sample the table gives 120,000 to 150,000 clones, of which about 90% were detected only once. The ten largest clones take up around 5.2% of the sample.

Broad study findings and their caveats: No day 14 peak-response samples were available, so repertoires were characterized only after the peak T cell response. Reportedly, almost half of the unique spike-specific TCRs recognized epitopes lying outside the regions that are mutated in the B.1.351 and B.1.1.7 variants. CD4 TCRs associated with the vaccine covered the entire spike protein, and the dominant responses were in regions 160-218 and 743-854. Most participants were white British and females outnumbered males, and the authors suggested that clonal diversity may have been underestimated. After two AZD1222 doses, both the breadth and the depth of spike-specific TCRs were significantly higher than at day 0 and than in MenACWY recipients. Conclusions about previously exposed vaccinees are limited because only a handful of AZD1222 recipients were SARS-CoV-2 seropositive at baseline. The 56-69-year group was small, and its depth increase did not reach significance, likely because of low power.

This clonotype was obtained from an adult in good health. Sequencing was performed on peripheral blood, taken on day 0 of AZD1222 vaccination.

The DNA sequence follows: TGTGCCAGCAGCTTAGGGGGCTTCGGGACAGGTAGTAATCAGCCCCAGCATTTT. This yields the protein CASSLGGFGTGSNQPQHF. The chain couples TRBV7-2 to TRBJ1-5, with TRBD1 identical over 8 junction bases. The CDR3 numbers 18 residues from cysteine through phenylalanine. Of all the DNA, just the CDR3 is kept, 54 bases in frame from base 1. Ends trimmed: V by 1 base, J by 4 bases; bases unmatched to a gene: 12. CDR1 and CDR2 are drawn from the germline V gene: SGHTA, FQGNSA.